The 22 T cell receptor beta chains below were found in one sample sequenced in a study of T cells in Graves' hyperthyroidism and ophthalmopathy. The CDR3 regions of TCR beta were amplified from RNA transcripts. First-round RT-PCR targeting the TCR CDR3 was performed with the HTBI primer set. TCRdb re-called the multiplex PCR reads through MiXCR, storing one row per CDR3 protein. The sample includes around 300,000 distinct CDR3 sequences, 12% to 15% of them seen just once. The specimen was blood. These TCRs come from a middle-aged woman with Graves' ophthalmopathy.

This clonotype was counted many times. The genes are TRBV7-9 and TRBJ2-5; 11 nucleotides match TRBD2. CDR1 is SEHNR, CDR2 FQNEAQ, per germline (reference sequence). The CDR3 spans 15 residues. Trimming removed 5 bases from V and 2 bases from J; junction bases left unmatched: 4. CDR3 region: CASSRGLAEQETQYF. The CDR3 nucleotides are TGTGCCAGCAGCCGGGGACTAGCGGAACAAGAGACCCAGTACTTC.

This clonotype showed up many times. The chain combines TRBV2 with TRBJ1-1; a possible D gene is TRBD1 (5 bases). The CDR3 contains 12 residues. Between the trimmed V and J ends, which lost 7 bases and 1 base, there was a span of 7 bases. CDR1 and CDR2 (germline): SNHLY, FYNNEI. CDR3 bases: TGTGCCAGCACTACAGGGAACACTGAAGCTTTCTTT. Protein: CASTTGNTEAFF.

This clonotype was seen repeatedly, ten times or more. The CDR3 nucleotides are TGTGCCACCAGTGACTCGGACCTACTAGAGGGGACCCAGTACTTC. As protein: CATSDSDLLEGTQYF. The chain recombines TRBV24-1 with TRBJ2-5; D perhaps matches TRBD2 (5 bases). V was shortened by 4 bases and J by 7 bases, with 18 bases between the two germline ends. CDR3 size: 15 residues. Germline CDR1 KGHDR, CDR2 SFDVKD.

This clonotype was seen ten or more times. CDR3 region: CASSTTAQGNTEAFF. The CDR3 DNA reads TGTGCCAGTAGTACTACCGCCCAGGGGAACACTGAAGCTTTCTTT. The rearrangement joins TRBV19 to TRBJ1-1; TRBD1 might be the D (5 bases). The CDR3 is made up of 15 amino acids. From germline, CDR1 is LNHDA and CDR2 SQIVND (reference sequence). V was pared by 4 bases and J by 1 base, with 13 bases between.

This clonotype was observed at least ten times. The chain joins TRBV20-1 to TRBJ1-5; D remains unclear. CDR1 is DFQATT, CDR2 SNEGSKA, per germline (reference sequence). V was shortened by 1 base and J by 0 bases, with 4 bases between the two germline ends. The CDR3 consists of 13 residues. CDR3 sequence reads: CSARGHSNQPQHF. CDR3 nucleotides: TGCAGTGCTAGAGGTCATAGCAATCAGCCCCAGCATTTT.

This clonotype showed up many times. The chain uses TRBV2 and TRBJ2-5, with D unresolved. Germline lookup yields CDR1 SNHLY and CDR2 FYNNEI. V was trimmed by 7 bases and J by 6 bases, leaving 15 bases between them. This CDR3 is built from 13 residues. CDR3 bases: TGTGCCAGCATATACGGAGTCGGGCAGACCCAGTACTTC. Amino acid sequence: CASIYGVGQTQYF.

This clonotype came up a few times. This chain connects TRBV4-1 to TRBJ1-5, with D possibly being TRBD1 (5 bases). The ends were cut back, 0 bases at V and 7 bases at J, with 13 bases in the middle. Per germline, CDR1 MGHRA and CDR2 YSYEKL. CDR3 length equals 15 residues. CDR3 in DNA: TGCGCCAGCAGCCAAGATGTGGGGGTTTCACAGCCCCAGCATTTT. This gives the protein CASSQDVGVSQPQHF.

The table lists this clonotype with a few counts. The V call is TRBV7-9, the J call TRBJ1-1, with 7 positions matching TRBD1. This CDR3 is 14 amino acids long. CDR1 and CDR2 from the germline V gene are SEHNR and FQNEAQ (reference sequence). J was trimmed by 5 bases and V by 6 bases; bases with no gene match: 9. CDR3 DNA: TGTGCCAGCAGTACAACAGGGGTTTTAACTGAAGCTTTCTTT. This sequence encodes CASSTTGVLTEAFF.

V usage is TRBV11-2 and J usage is TRBJ2-7, with 13 bases lining up with TRBD2. The ends lost 3 bases at V and 3 bases at J; junction bases unmatched: 11. Germline V gives CDR1 SGHAT, CDR2 FQNNGV. This CDR3 spans 18 amino acids. The CDR3 region is CASSLETGLAGRNYEQYF. CDR3 DNA sequence: TGTGCCAGCAGCTTGGAGACGGGACTAGCGGGGAGGAACTACGAGCAGTACTTC.

This clonotype was seen only a few times. The chain employs TRBV7-9 and TRBJ2-5; possibly TRBD2 for D (5 bases). The CDR3 length is 14 residues. Trimming shortened V by 2 bases and J by 5 bases, and 12 bases separated the two germline ends. Looked up from germline, CDR1 is SEHNR and CDR2 is FQNEAQ (reference sequence). CDR3 bases: TGTGCCAGCAGCTTAAGGGAGTTGCGGGAGACCCAGTACTTC. Translated: CASSLRELRETQYF.

This clonotype was observed many times. The gene calls are TRBV5-4 and TRBJ2-1; no clear D. The CDR3 length is 14 residues. Germline V gene lookup returns CDR1 SGHNT and CDR2 YYREEE (reference sequence). The V end was cut by 1 base, the J end by 5 bases, with 10 bases between. In nucleotides, the CDR3 is TGTGCCAGCAGCTTGCGGACCCTAAACAATGAGCAGTTCTTC. It codes for CASSLRTLNNEQFF.

This clonotype was counted at least ten times. The V gene is TRBV20-1, the J gene TRBJ1-1; D is undetermined. Per germline, CDR1 DFQATT and CDR2 SNEGSKA (reference sequence). The CDR3 length is 12 residues. Trimming took 2 bases from V and 3 from J, leaving 7 bases between them. The CDR3 reads CSARQAHTEAFF. The CDR3, as DNA: TGCAGTGCTAGACAGGCTCACACTGAAGCTTTCTTT.

This chain joins TRBV18 and TRBJ1-5; 7 positions agree with TRBD1. Germline loops: CDR1 KGHSH, CDR2 LQKENI. This CDR3 comprises 17 residues. The V and J ends lost 1 base and 0 bases, in that order; junction bases with no gene match: 6. For the CDR3, the DNA is TGTGCCAGCTCACCACGGGTTGGACAGGATAGCAATCAGCCCCAGCATTTT. It codes for CASSPRVGQDSNQPQHF.

This clonotype was seen ten or more times. The rearrangement uses TRBV19 and TRBJ1-5, with D possibly TRBD1 on 6 matching bases. Germline-derived CDR1 and CDR2 are LNHDA and SQIVND (reference sequence). The V end lost 3 bases, the J end lost 7 bases, and 13 bases lay between the germline ends. CDR3 length equals 14 residues. The CDR3 DNA sequence: TGTGCCAGTAGTATCCGAGAGGGGGGACAGCCCCAGCATTTT. Its protein product is CASSIREGGQPQHF.

This clonotype was recorded many times. The chain is built from TRBV6-1 and TRBJ1-5, with 8 positions matching TRBD1. This CDR3 is built from 13 residues. In germline, CDR1 is MNHNS, CDR2 SASEGT. Trimming took 8 bases from V and 5 from J; bases not matched to a gene: 5. DNA of the CDR3: TGTGCCAGCTCCACAGGGGGAGATCAGCCCCAGCATTTT. This gives the protein CASSTGGDQPQHF.

Points on this clonotype: Since a much larger clone is just one base distant, this may be a read error. This chain connects TRBV6-9 to TRBJ1-1, with a tentative D call TRBD1 (6 bases). CDR3 size: 11 residues. Per the germline V gene, CDR1 is MNHGY and CDR2 is SVAAGI. CDR3 loop: CATSYGGLAFF. As DNA, the CDR3 is TGTGCCACCAGTTACGGGGGGCTGGCTTTCTTT.

On this clonotype: An end of the junction differs from the germline gene, which may be a read error. V usage is TRBV9 and J usage is TRBJ2-5, with unresolved D. The CDR3 totals 14 residues. From germline, CDR1 is SGDLS and CDR2 YYNGEE. CDR3 in DNA: TGTGCCAGCAGCGTAGGACTGGGTCAAGAGACCCAGCACTTC. Translated, it gives CASSVGLGQETQHF.

V usage is TRBV6-1 and J usage is TRBJ2-7; maybe TRBD2 (5 bases). The germline V gene encodes CDR1 MNHNS and CDR2 SASEGT. Trimming shortened V by 7 bases and J by 2 bases, and 18 bases separated the two germline ends. The CDR3 spans 15 residues. CDR3 nucleotide sequence: TGTGCCAGCAAGAGAACGAATTCCGGGACCTACGAGCAGTACTTC. Residues: CASKRTNSGTYEQYF.

V usage is TRBV7-2 and J usage is TRBJ2-7, with TRBD2 matching 12 bases. CDR1 SGHTA and CDR2 FQGNSA come from the germline V gene. The CDR3 consists of 14 residues. The J segment lost 5 bases and the V segment lost 4 bases, leaving 3 bases of the junction unmatched. The CDR3 DNA reads TGTGCCAGCAGCTCGACTAGCGGGAGCCACGAGCAGTACTTC. This encodes CASSSTSGSHEQYF.

A few counts support this clonotype. The chain links TRBV18 to TRBJ1-4; D perhaps matches TRBD1 (5 bases). The CDR3 totals 15 residues. Looked up from germline, CDR1 is KGHSH and CDR2 is LQKENI. V was shortened by 4 bases and J by 0 bases, with 9 bases between the two germline ends. CDR3 in amino acids: CASSLTDATNEKLFF. DNA for the CDR3: TGTGCCAGCTCACTGACAGATGCAACTAATGAAAAACTGTTTTTT.

The chain carries TRBV3-1 and TRBJ2-1, with TRBD2 matching 10 bases. V gave up 1 base and J gave up 4 bases; unmatched junction bases: 4. The germline CDR1 and CDR2 sequences are LGHDT and YNNKEL (reference sequence). The CDR3 covers 16 residues. The CDR3, as DNA: TGTGCCAGCAGCCAAGGGGGTAGCGGGAGGTACAATGAGCAGTTCTTC. Translating gives CASSQGGSGRYNEQFF.

The rearrangement joins TRBV11-1 to TRBJ2-7; 8 bases agree with TRBD2. With V trimmed by 5 bases and J by 0 bases, 21 bases remained unmatched. Germline V lookup: CDR1 SGHAT, CDR2 FQDESV (reference sequence). This CDR3 region has 20 residues. CDR3 DNA: TGTGCCAGCAGCCGATACGATACTAGCGGCGTCAGTTCTAGCTCCTACGAGCAGTACTTC. It specifies CASSRYDTSGVSSSSYEQYF.